This T cell receptor beta chain derives from a study of T cell responses to AZD1222 COVID-19 vaccine. Sequencing was performed with immunoSEQ multiplex PCR; in TCRdb, only in-frame clones are kept and a portion is missing. The sample consists of about 120,000 clones, about nine tenths of them appearing once. Trimming removed 0 bases from V and 10 bases from J, with 8 bases in between. Per the germline V gene, CDR1 is SGHNT and CDR2 is YYREEE (reference sequence). The CDR3 spans 13 residues. This clone was picked up one time. The clonotype was recovered from an adult in good health. The sequences come from peripheral blood, collected on day 0 of AZD1222 vaccination. The gene calls are TRBV5-4 and TRBJ1-6; weak D call: TRBD1 (5 bases). CDR3 residues: CASSLGGESPLHF. CDR3 nucleotide sequence: TGTGCCAGCAGCTTGGGAGGGGAGTCACCCCTCCACTTT.